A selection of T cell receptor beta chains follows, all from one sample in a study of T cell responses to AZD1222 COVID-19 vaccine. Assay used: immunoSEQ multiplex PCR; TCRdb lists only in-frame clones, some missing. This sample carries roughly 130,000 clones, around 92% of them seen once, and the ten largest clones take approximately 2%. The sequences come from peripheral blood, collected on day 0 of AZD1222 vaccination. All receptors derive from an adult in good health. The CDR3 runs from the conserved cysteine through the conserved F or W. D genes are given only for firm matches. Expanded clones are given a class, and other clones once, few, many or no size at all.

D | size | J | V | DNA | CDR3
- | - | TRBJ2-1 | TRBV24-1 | TGTGCCACCAGTGACCCTGGACAGCTTTACAATGAGCAGTTCTTC | CATSDPGQLYNEQFF
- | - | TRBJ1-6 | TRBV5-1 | TGCGCCAGCAGCTCCCGCTCGTCGGGTTATAATTCACCCCTCCACTTT | CASSSRSSGYNSPLHF
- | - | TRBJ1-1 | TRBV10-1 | TGCGCCAGCAGTGAGTCGGGCCAGCTGAACACTGAAGCTTTCTTT | CASSESGQLNTEAFF
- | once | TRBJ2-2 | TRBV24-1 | TGTGCCACCAGGTCAGAAGCCGGGGAGCTGTTTTTT | CATRSEAGELFF
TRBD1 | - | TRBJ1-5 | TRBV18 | TGTGCCAGCTCAAGGGACAGGGGGTATCAGCCCCAGCATTTT | CASSRDRGYQPQHF
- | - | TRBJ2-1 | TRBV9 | TGTGCCAGCAGCGTAGGACTAGGATGGAATGAGCAGTTCTTC | CASSVGLGWNEQFF
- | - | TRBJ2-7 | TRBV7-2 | TGTGCCAGCAGCCCCCGGGACTGGGACGGCCACGAGCAGTACTTC | CASSPRDWDGHEQYF
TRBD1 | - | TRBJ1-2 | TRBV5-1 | TGCGCCAGCAGCACCCTAGACAGGGTCAATGGCTACACCTTC | CASSTLDRVNGYTF
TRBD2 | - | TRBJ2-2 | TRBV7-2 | TGTGCCAGCAGCTTAGTCCCTCTAGCGGGGAGCGCGAACACCGGGGAGCTGTTTTTT | CASSLVPLAGSANTGELFF
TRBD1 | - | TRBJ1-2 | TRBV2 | TGTGCCAGCAGTCCAGACAGGGTTCCTGGCTACACCTTC | CASSPDRVPGYTF
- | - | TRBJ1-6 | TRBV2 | TGTGCCAGCAGTGGACAGGCCCTCTATAATTCACCCCTCCACTTT | CASSGQALYNSPLHF
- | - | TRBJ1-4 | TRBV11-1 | TGTGCCAGCAGGAGGCAGAATAATGAAAAACTGTTTTTT | CASRRQNNEKLFF
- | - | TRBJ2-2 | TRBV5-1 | TGCGCCAGCAGCCCGGCAGGCGTTAGCGGGGAGCTGTTTTTT | CASSPAGVSGELFF
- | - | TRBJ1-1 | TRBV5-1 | TGCGCCAGCAGCTTGGACAGGGACACTGAAGCTTTCTTT | CASSLDRDTEAFF
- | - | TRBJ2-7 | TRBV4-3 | TGCGCCAGCAGCCAAAGACTCGGGGTAGCCCACGAGCAGTACTTC | CASSQRLGVAHEQYF
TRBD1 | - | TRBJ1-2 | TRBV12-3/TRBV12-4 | TGTGCCAGCACCTCGACAGGGGTGATTGGCTACACCTTC | CASTSTGVIGYTF
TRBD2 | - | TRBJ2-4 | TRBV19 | TGTGCCAGTAGTGCACTAGCGGGGAGAGCCAAAAACATTCAGTACTTC | CASSALAGRAKNIQYF
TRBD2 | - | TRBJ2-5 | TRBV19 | TGTGCCAGTAGTGAGGGACTAGAGCAAGAGACCCAGTACTTC | CASSEGLEQETQYF
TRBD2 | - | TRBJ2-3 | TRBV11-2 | TGTGCCAGCACCAAGGGACTAGCTGGCACAGATACGCAGTATTTT | CASTKGLAGTDTQYF
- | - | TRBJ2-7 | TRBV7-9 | TGTGCCAGCAGCTTAATGGCAGGGTCCCCATCCGAGCAGTACTTC | CASSLMAGSPSEQYF